Each of the 12 T cell receptor beta chains below was sequenced from the same sample in a study of T cells in Graves' hyperthyroidism and ophthalmopathy. Researchers took RNA transcripts and amplified the TCR beta CDR3 regions from them. The HTBI primer set drove a first-round RT-PCR of the TCR CDR3. TCRdb analysed the multiplex PCR reads with MiXCR anew, one entry per CDR3 protein. The data show roughly 740,000 distinct CDR3 sequences, about 16% seen once. Source material: blood. The receptors were sampled from a man younger than 30 with Graves' hyperthyroidism.

This clonotype was recorded many times. J is TRBJ1-1 and V is TRBV28; D ambiguous. The CDR3 has 12 residues. Germline V CDR1 and CDR2: MDHEN, SYDVKM. The V end lost 6 bases, the J end lost 6 bases, and 11 bases lay between the germline ends. In nucleotides, the CDR3 is TGTGCCAGCAGGGACCCTCGGGCTGAAGCTTTCTTT. Translated, it gives CASRDPRAEAFF.

In this sample, this clonotype turned up a few times. This chain joins TRBV5-1 and TRBJ1-4; D is unresolved. The CDR3 extends over 12 amino acids. CDR1 is SGHRS, CDR2 YFSETQ, per germline. V was trimmed by 0 bases and J by 8 bases, leaving 5 bases between them. DNA for the CDR3: TGCGCCAGCAGCTTGGATTGGGAAAAACTGTTTTTT. This encodes CASSLDWEKLFF.

This clonotype was picked up many times. V is TRBV27 and J is TRBJ2-7; no definite D call. CDR1 and CDR2 (germline): MNHEY, SMNVEV (reference sequence). The CDR3 is 14 amino acids. V was trimmed by 5 bases and J by 0 bases, leaving 11 bases between them. The DNA of the CDR3 is TGTGCCAGCAGTCTGTCCGCTCACTCCTACGAGCAGTACTTC. As protein: CASSLSAHSYEQYF.

The chain has TRBV20-1 and TRBJ2-7; 11 nucleotides align to TRBD1. The ends lost 4 bases at V and 4 bases at J; junction bases unmatched: 6. Germline assignment: CDR1 DFQATT and CDR2 SNEGSKA (reference sequence). CDR3 length: 14 amino acids. The CDR3 region is CSAKGTGGMYEQYF. CDR3 nucleotide sequence: TGCAGTGCTAAGGGGACAGGGGGGATGTACGAGCAGTACTTC.

V and J are TRBV20-1 and TRBJ2-5; 10 positions match TRBD2. With V trimmed by 5 bases and J by 4 bases, 10 bases remained unmatched. The CDR3 is 15 residues long. Germline lookup yields CDR1 DFQATT and CDR2 SNEGSKA (reference sequence). Here the CDR3 reads CSADRAGGARETQYF. CDR3 nucleotides: TGCAGTGCTGATAGAGCGGGAGGGGCAAGAGAGACCCAGTACTTC.

With regard to this clonotype: The CDR3 ends on some other residue instead of the conserved phenylalanine or tryptophan, so this is likely a read error. The chain combines TRBV12-3 or TRBV12-4 with TRBJ2-5; a weak D match, TRBD2 (5 bases). Trimming removed 3 bases from V and 2 bases from J, with 7 bases in between. The CDR3 has 13 residues. The CDR3 DNA reads TGTGCCAGCAGTTTTACGGGGCAAGAGACCCAGTACCTC. Translated, it gives CASSFTGQETQYL.

The chain couples TRBV6-1 to TRBJ2-5; D tentatively reads TRBD1 or TRBD2 (5 bases each). The germline V gene has CDR1 MNHNS and CDR2 SASEGT. V gave up 8 bases and J gave up 5 bases, with 33 bases separating them. The length of the CDR3 is 19 residues. In DNA form, the CDR3 reads TGTGCCAGCCGAGTCAATCCCTCCTCCCCGGGACGCCTGGTGGAGACCCAGTACTTC. As protein: CASRVNPSSPGRLVETQYF.

This clonotype was detected many times. V and J are TRBV28 and TRBJ2-3, with D possibly matching TRBD1 (6 bases). Germline CDR1 reads MDHEN; CDR2 reads SYDVKM. V lost 5 bases to trimming and J lost 5 bases, with 17 bases between them. CDR3 length equals 15 residues. The CDR3 reads CASSDSGARKDTQYF. The CDR3 DNA reads TGTGCCAGCAGTGACTCAGGGGCGCGGAAAGATACGCAGTATTTT.

This clonotype was counted ten times or more. V gene TRBV30 combines with J gene TRBJ2-3; D is perhaps TRBD1 or TRBD2 (5 bases each). The CDR3 has 13 amino acids. Trimming left V 5 bases short and J 10 bases short, with 19 bases between. Germline CDR1 reads GTSNPN; CDR2 reads SVGIG (reference sequence). Here the CDR3 reads CAWGQGALYAQYF. The CDR3 DNA follows: TGTGCCTGGGGGCAGGGAGCCCTTTATGCGCAGTATTTT.

This clonotype was recorded many times. The chain joins TRBV30 to TRBJ1-1; no firm D call. Germline CDR1 and CDR2: GTSNPN and SVGIG (reference sequence). The V end lost 5 bases, the J end lost 4 bases, and 11 bases lay between the germline ends. This CDR3 contains 12 residues. The CDR3 region is CAWDALVTEAFF. The CDR3 DNA follows: TGTGCCTGGGACGCTTTAGTCACTGAAGCTTTCTTT.

This clonotype was seen many times. The CDR3, as DNA: TGTGCCAGCAGTTTGGCCCGGACAGGGGGTTACAATGAGCAGTTCTTC. This gives the protein CASSLARTGGYNEQFF. This sequence joins TRBV28 and TRBJ2-1, with 10 bases that match TRBD1. This CDR3 contains 16 residues. In germline, CDR1 is MDHEN, CDR2 SYDVKM. With 3 bases clipped from V and 4 bases from J, the junction kept 6 bases outside the gene matches.

This clonotype has just a few counts. The chain is built from TRBV6-1 and TRBJ2-1; D gene unclear. The CDR3 loop spans 14 amino acids. Trimming took off 6 bases at V and 2 bases at J, with 11 bases between the two ends. Germline V gene sequence: CDR1 MNHNS, CDR2 SASEGT. CDR3 DNA sequence: TGTGCCAGCAGGGGTGGGCAGGCCTACAATGAGCAGTTCTTC. It specifies CASRGGQAYNEQFF.